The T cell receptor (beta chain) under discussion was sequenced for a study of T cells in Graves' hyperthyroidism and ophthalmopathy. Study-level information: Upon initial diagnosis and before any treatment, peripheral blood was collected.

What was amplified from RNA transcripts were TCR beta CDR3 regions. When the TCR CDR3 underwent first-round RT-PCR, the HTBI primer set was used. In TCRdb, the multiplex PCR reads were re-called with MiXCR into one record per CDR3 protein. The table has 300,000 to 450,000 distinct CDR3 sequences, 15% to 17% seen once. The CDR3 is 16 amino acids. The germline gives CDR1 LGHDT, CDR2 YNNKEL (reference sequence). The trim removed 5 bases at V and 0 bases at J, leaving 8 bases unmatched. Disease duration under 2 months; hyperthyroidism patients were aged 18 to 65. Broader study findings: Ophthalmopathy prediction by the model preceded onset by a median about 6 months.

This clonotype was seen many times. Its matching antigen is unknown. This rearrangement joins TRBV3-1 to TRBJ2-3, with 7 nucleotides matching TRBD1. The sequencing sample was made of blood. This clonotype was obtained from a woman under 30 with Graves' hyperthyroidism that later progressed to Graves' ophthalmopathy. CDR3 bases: TGTGCCAGCAGCAAGAGACAGGGATGGAGCACAGATACGCAGTATTTT. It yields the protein CASSKRQGWSTDTQYF.